Each of the 26 T cell receptor beta chains below was sequenced from the same sample in a study of cytomegalovirus exposure and HLA in healthy donors. The PCR employed 60 Vbeta primers together with 13 Jbeta primers. The table came from immunoSEQ multiplex PCR; TCRdb's copy has only in-frame clones and leaves some out. In the table there are 90,000 or so clones, 65% to 90% of which are singletons. Sequencing was done on a sample of PBMCs. These receptors were obtained from a young man in good health and CMV-seropositive.

The chain uses TRBV27 and TRBJ2-7; 11 bases line up with TRBD2. Germline CDR1 reads MNHEY; CDR2 reads SMNVEV (reference sequence). Germline trimming cut 6 bases from V and 0 bases from J; bases unmatched to any gene: 1. This CDR3 has 14 amino acids. In nucleotides, the CDR3 is TGTGCCAGCAGGGGACTAGCGGACTCCTACGAGCAGTACTTC. Protein product: CASRGLADSYEQYF.

This CDR3 is CASSLSVGQGNEKLFF. CDR3 nucleotides: TGTGCCAGCAGTTTATCAGTGGGACAGGGTAATGAAAAACTGTTTTTT. The chain uses TRBV28 and TRBJ1-4, with 9 positions matching TRBD1. This CDR3 is built from 16 residues. Germline V gene lookup returns CDR1 MDHEN and CDR2 SYDVKM. V dropped 1 base and J dropped 4; count of bases not matched to a gene: 4.

The genes are TRBV18 and TRBJ2-5, with D perhaps matching TRBD1 (5 bases). CDR3 length equals 12 residues. V lost 6 bases and J lost 5, with 10 bases in between. Germline V lookup: CDR1 KGHSH, CDR2 LQKENI. The CDR3 sequence: CASSTAPETQYF. CDR3 bases: TGTGCCAGCTCGACAGCGCCGGAGACCCAGTACTTC.

The table lists this clone with a few counts. The chain couples TRBV4-1 to TRBJ2-5; possibly TRBD2 for D (6 bases). Between the trimmed V and J ends, which lost 5 bases and 5 bases, there was a span of 12 bases. This CDR3 is built from 13 residues. Germline V gene data show CDR1 as MGHRA and CDR2 as YSYEKL. The CDR3 DNA follows: TGCGCCAGCAGCTCCCCGGGAGAGGAGACCCAGTACTTC. This encodes CASSSPGEETQYF.

This chain connects TRBV25-1 to TRBJ1-2; 8 positions match TRBD1. CDR3 length equals 13 residues. The J segment lost 4 bases and the V segment lost 7 bases, leaving 5 bases of the junction unmatched. Germline V gene lookup returns CDR1 MGHDK and CDR2 SYGVNS. The CDR3 coding sequence is TGTGCCAGCACCAGGGGGCTTGGCTATGGCTACACCTTC. This encodes CASTRGLGYGYTF.

This CDR3 is CASSPAGQGFQQFF. The CDR3 DNA is TGTGCCAGCTCGCCTGCTGGACAGGGTTTTCAACAGTTCTTC. The rearrangement joins TRBV18 to TRBJ2-1, with 8 bases matching TRBD1. The CDR3 has 14 amino acids. The trim removed 6 bases at V and 13 bases at J, leaving 14 bases unmatched. The germline V gene encodes CDR1 KGHSH and CDR2 LQKENI.

This chain connects TRBV6-5 to TRBJ2-7, with 7 nucleotides matching TRBD2. V lost 2 bases to trimming and J lost 6 bases; unmatched junction nucleotides: 10. Per germline, CDR1 MNHEY and CDR2 SVGAGI. The CDR3 spans 15 residues. The DNA of the CDR3 is TGTGCCAGCAGTTACCGGGCTAGCGGAGGGGTCGAGCAGTACTTC. It is translated as CASSYRASGGVEQYF.

The V gene is TRBV27, the J gene TRBJ1-6; D is undetermined. CDR3 length: 11 residues. Germline values: CDR1 MNHEY, CDR2 SMNVEV (reference sequence). Trimming left V 10 bases short and J 7 bases short, with 8 bases between. The DNA of the CDR3 is TGTGCCAACGCGGGGAATTCACCCCTCCACTTT. It translates to CANAGNSPLHF.

The rearrangement joins TRBV27 to TRBJ1-2; 7 bases map to TRBD1. CDR3 length: 12 residues. Germline lookup yields CDR1 MNHEY and CDR2 SMNVEV (reference sequence). V was pared by 6 bases and J by 8 bases, with 6 bases of the junction left unmatched. The CDR3 DNA follows: TGTGCCAGCAGATCCTCAGGGGGAGGCTACACCTTC. Translated, it gives CASRSSGGGYTF.

This chain uses TRBV28 with TRBJ1-2; 11 bases line up with TRBD1. Looked up from germline, CDR1 is MDHEN and CDR2 is SYDVKM. The CDR3 runs 15 residues. Unmatched junction bases numbered 4, after V lost 5 bases and J lost 2 bases. The CDR3 sequence: CASSRTGGENYGYTF. For the CDR3, the DNA is TGTGCCAGCAGTCGGACAGGGGGCGAAAACTATGGCTACACCTTC.

The chain is built from TRBV7-2 and TRBJ1-2, with 8 nucleotides matching TRBD1. The CDR3 length is 13 residues. Germline V CDR1 and CDR2: SGHTA, FQGNSA. The V and J ends lost 5 bases and 2 bases, in that order; junction bases with no gene match: 1. The CDR3 region has the DNA TGTGCCAGCAGCGGACAGGGCAACTATGGCTACACCTTC. Translating gives CASSGQGNYGYTF. Variable domain in full (rest from reference TRBV7-2 and TRBJ1-2): GAGVSQSPSNKVTEKGKDVELRCDPISGHTALYWYRQSLGQGLEFLIYFQGNSAPDKSGLPSDRFSAERTGGSVSTLTIQRTQQEDSAVYLCASSGQGNYGYTFGSGTRLTVV.

This clone was observed a handful of times. The chain recombines TRBV7-9 with TRBJ2-2; 10 nucleotides align to TRBD2. Germline V gene lookup returns CDR1 SEHNR and CDR2 FQNEAQ (reference sequence). V was clipped by 3 bases and J by 4 bases; unmatched bases: 8. The CDR3 contains 17 residues. Here the CDR3 reads CASSFTSGTRSTGELFF. CDR3 bases: TGTGCCAGCAGCTTCACTAGCGGGACCCGTAGCACCGGGGAGCTGTTTTTT. The variable domain in full, completed from reference TRBV7-9 and TRBJ2-2, reads DTGVSQNPRHKITKRGQNVTFRCDPISEHNRLYWYRQTLGQGPEFLTYFQNEAQLEKSRLLSDRFSAERPKGSFSTLEIQRTEQGDSAMYLCASSFTSGTRSTGELFFGEGSRLTVL.

The rearrangement joins TRBV5-8 to TRBJ1-6; D is uncertain. V was cut by 2 bases and J by 9 bases, with 6 bases left in between. This CDR3 region has 12 residues. CDR1 and CDR2 (germline): SGHTS, YDEGEE. Here the CDR3 reads CASSLFRSPLHF. CDR3 sequence (DNA): TGTGCCAGCAGCTTATTTCGTTCACCCCTCCACTTT. Full variable domain (outside the CDR3, taken from reference TRBV5-8 and TRBJ1-6): EAGVTQSPTHLIKTRGQQATLRCSPISGHTSVYWYQQALGLGLQFLLWYDEGEERNRGNFPPRFSGRQFPNYSSELNVNALELEDSALYLCASSLFRSPLHFGNGTRLTVT.

The gene calls are TRBV7-2 and TRBJ2-2, with D perhaps TRBD1 (6 bases). Trimming shortened V by 5 bases and J by 5 bases, and 15 bases separated the two germline ends. The germline gives CDR1 SGHTA, CDR2 FQGNSA. The CDR3 covers 15 residues. Written as DNA, the CDR3 is TGTGCCAGCAGCCCGTACAGGGTTATAACCGGGGAGCTGTTTTTT. It is translated as CASSPYRVITGELFF. Supplemented by reference TRBV7-2 and TRBJ2-2, the full variable domain reads GAGVSQSPSNKVTEKGKDVELRCDPISGHTALYWYRQSLGQGLEFLIYFQGNSAPDKSGLPSDRFSAERTGGSVSTLTIQRTQQEDSAVYLCASSPYRVITGELFFGEGSRLTVL.

This rearrangement joins TRBV5-1 to TRBJ1-1; D uncertain. The CDR3 sequence is 14 residues long. Germline V CDR1 and CDR2: SGHRS, YFSETQ. Deletions cut 1 base from V and 1 base from J, with 8 bases between. In nucleotides, the CDR3 is TGCGCCAGCAGCTTGAAACAGCCGAACACTGAAGCTTTCTTT. Translated: CASSLKQPNTEAFF.

The chain carries TRBV7-9 and TRBJ2-1; D gene uncertain. V was pared by 2 bases and J by 3 bases, with 17 bases between. The CDR3 is 17 residues long. CDR1 is SEHNR and CDR2 is FQNEAQ in the germline V gene (reference sequence). The CDR3 coding sequence is TGTGCCAGCAGCTTAAAGCGAAAACCAAACAACTACAATGAGCAGTTCTTC. This codes for CASSLKRKPNNYNEQFF.

The V and J genes are TRBV11-2 and TRBJ2-5, with 7 bases aligning to TRBD1. This CDR3 spans 15 amino acids. Germline V gene lookup returns CDR1 SGHAT and CDR2 FQNNGV. V was clipped by 1 base and J by 2 bases; unmatched bases: 4. The CDR3 spells CASSLGTGPQETQYF. For the CDR3, the DNA is TGTGCCAGCAGCTTAGGGACAGGTCCTCAAGAGACCCAGTACTTC.

The chain has TRBV9 and TRBJ2-7; 7 nucleotides match TRBD1. The germline CDR1 and CDR2 sequences are SGDLS and YYNGEE. This CDR3 contains 15 residues. Trimming took 3 bases from V and 5 from J; bases not matched to a gene: 11. This CDR3 is CASSAADRVSDEQYF. The CDR3 DNA reads as TGTGCCAGCAGCGCCGCCGACAGGGTCTCAGACGAGCAGTACTTC.

V is TRBV30 and J is TRBJ1-2, with no clear D. This CDR3 contains 12 residues. Trimming left V 2 bases short and J 5 bases short, with 9 bases between. Germline loops: CDR1 GTSNPN, CDR2 SVGIG (reference sequence). CDR3 bases: TGTGCCTGGAGTAACTGGGAGTATGGCTACACCTTC. Translation: CAWSNWEYGYTF.

This clone was seen only a few times. The chain uses TRBV5-1 and TRBJ2-1, with 13 bases lining up with TRBD2. The CDR3 contains 16 residues. In germline, CDR1 is SGHRS, CDR2 YFSETQ. V lost 4 bases and J lost 5; bases outside the gene matches: 6. The CDR3 sequence is CASSVATSGGNNEQFF. CDR3 coding DNA: TGCGCCAGCAGCGTAGCGACTAGCGGGGGGAACAATGAGCAGTTCTTC.

The CDR3 region has the DNA TGTGCCAGCAGCTTCGGGTTGGCAACGCTGAACACTGAAGCTTTCTTT. As protein: CASSFGLATLNTEAFF. J is TRBJ1-1 and V is TRBV7-8; D is uncertain. Per the germline V gene, CDR1 is SGHVS and CDR2 is FQNEAQ. CDR3 size: 16 residues. Deletions cut 3 bases from V and 0 bases from J, with 14 bases between.

The J gene is TRBJ2-2, the V gene TRBV4-3, with 10 bases that match TRBD1. Germline CDR1 LGHNA, CDR2 YSLEER. CDR3 length: 17 amino acids. V shed 1 base, J shed 4 bases, and the junction held 6 bases outside the gene matches. The chain's CDR3 is CASSQVLGTGVTGELFF. CDR3 bases: TGCGCCAGCAGCCAAGTGCTGGGGACAGGGGTCACCGGGGAGCTGTTTTTT.

V gene TRBV6-4 combines with J gene TRBJ2-3, with 9 bases aligning to TRBD2. Germline CDR1 is MRHNA and CDR2 is SNTAGT. V was clipped by 6 bases and J by 8 bases; unmatched bases: 12. The length of the CDR3 is 15 residues. The CDR3 loop reads CASSLLAGVEGTQYF. The CDR3, as DNA: TGTGCCAGCAGCCTCTTAGCGGGAGTGGAGGGTACGCAGTATTTT.

The CDR3 loop is CASSLFWASGDREQYF. In DNA, the CDR3 is TGTGCCAGCAGCTTATTCTGGGCTAGCGGCGACAGGGAGCAGTACTTC. The chain is built from TRBV7-2 and TRBJ2-7, with a possible D match to TRBD2 (7 bases). The CDR3 covers 16 residues. Trimming removed 2 bases at V and 7 bases at J, with 21 bases between. Germline V gives CDR1 SGHTA, CDR2 FQGNSA. The full variable domain, rest sourced from reference TRBV7-2 and TRBJ2-7, is GAGVSQSPSNKVTEKGKDVELRCDPISGHTALYWYRQSLGQGLEFLIYFQGNSAPDKSGLPSDRFSAERTGGSVSTLTIQRTQQEDSAVYLCASSLFWASGDREQYFGPGTRLTVT.

The chain uses TRBV6-5 and TRBJ1-2; a possible D gene is TRBD1 (5 bases). Looked up from germline, CDR1 is MNHEY and CDR2 is SVGAGI. CDR3 length equals 13 residues. The V end was cut by 6 bases, the J end by 0 bases, with 8 bases between. CDR3 protein: CASRGTANYGYTF. Here the CDR3 DNA reads TGTGCCAGCAGGGGGACTGCTAACTATGGCTACACCTTC.

The chain has TRBV7-9 and TRBJ1-6; 7 bases match TRBD1. This CDR3 region has 17 residues. CDR1 is SEHNR, CDR2 FQNEAQ, per germline (reference sequence). V shed 5 bases, J shed 8 bases, and the junction held 15 bases outside the gene matches. As DNA, the CDR3 is TGTGCCAGCAGCACCTTCCCGGGACAGAGTATTGATTCACCCCTCCACTTT. This gives the protein CASSTFPGQSIDSPLHF.